Shown below are 29 T cell receptor beta chains from a single sample sequenced in a study of blood T cell repertoires in COVID-19. Sequencing used immunoSEQ multiplex PCR; TCRdb keeps in-frame clones, though not all of them. The repertoire holds 170,000 or so clones, with around 87% as singletons. Input material: peripheral blood. The receptors were gathered from a man between 60 and 70 years old with COVID-19, enrolled during active disease.

The J gene is TRBJ2-3, the V gene TRBV9; tentatively, D is TRBD1 (7 bases). The CDR3 runs to 13 residues. Trimming took off 6 bases at V and 5 bases at J, with 13 bases between the two ends. CDR1 and CDR2 (germline): SGDLS, YYNGEE. CDR3 DNA: TGTGCCAGCAATCGGAGGGGGCAAGATACGCAGTATTTT. This encodes CASNRRGQDTQYF.

CDR3 amino acids: CAHSKTATEAFF. Here the CDR3 DNA reads TGTGCCCACTCCAAGACAGCCACTGAAGCTTTCTTT. This rearrangement joins TRBV10-3 to TRBJ1-1, with D possibly matching TRBD1 (5 bases). The V gene lost 11 bases and the J gene lost 4 bases, with 14 bases spanning the gap. Germline assignment: CDR1 ENHRY and CDR2 SYGVKD. This CDR3 is 12 amino acids long.

The chain recombines TRBV7-9 with TRBJ1-1; D might be TRBD1 (6 bases). Germline V CDR1 and CDR2: SEHNR, FQNEAQ (reference sequence). The CDR3 totals 14 residues. V was cut by 2 bases and J by 1 base, with 8 bases left in between. The CDR3 protein is CASSLRQENTEAFF. CDR3 nucleotide sequence: TGTGCCAGCAGCTTAAGACAGGAGAACACTGAAGCTTTCTTT.

Only one count was recorded for this clone. This chain joins TRBV7-9 and TRBJ1-2; D is unclear. This CDR3 spans 17 amino acids. V shed 4 bases and J shed 4 bases, with 22 bases lying between them. Germline V gene data show CDR1 as SEHNR and CDR2 as FQNEAQ (reference sequence). The CDR3 coding sequence is TGTGCCAGCAGCTCTCCCCCGCCGGCAGGTGGTAGCTATGGCTACACCTTC. Translation: CASSSPPPAGGSYGYTF.

The V call is TRBV6-5, the J call TRBJ2-2, with a possible D match to TRBD2 (5 bases). The CDR3 is 14 amino acids. Germline lookup yields CDR1 MNHEY and CDR2 SVGAGI. Trimming took off 10 bases at V and 1 base at J, with 13 bases between the two ends. CDR3 protein: CAMRAEWNTGELFF. The CDR3 DNA is TGTGCCATGCGGGCAGAGTGGAACACCGGGGAGCTGTTTTTT.

The chain employs TRBV5-4 and TRBJ2-2; 8 nucleotides line up with TRBD1. The CDR3 extends over 18 amino acids. V lost 4 bases to trimming and J lost 4 bases; unmatched junction nucleotides: 15. Germline CDR1 SGHNT, CDR2 YYREEE (reference sequence). The DNA of the CDR3 is TGTGCCAGCAGCCGCACCGACGCAGGGGGCTTCAGCACCGGGGAGCTGTTTTTT. Translated, it gives CASSRTDAGGFSTGELFF.

This clone has only one observation. V usage is TRBV10-3 and J usage is TRBJ1-5, with 8 nucleotides matching TRBD1. Germline assignment: CDR1 ENHRY and CDR2 SYGVKD. This CDR3 is built from 17 residues. Unmatched junction bases numbered 11, after V lost 4 bases and J lost 3 bases. CDR3 amino acids: CAISGNRTGWDNQPQHF. CDR3 DNA: TGTGCCATCAGTGGGAATCGGACAGGGTGGGACAATCAGCCCCAGCATTTT.

The V and J genes are TRBV7-2 and TRBJ2-1; D possibly corresponds to TRBD1 (6 bases). Trimming took 4 bases from V and 6 from J, leaving 19 bases between them. The CDR3 is made up of 16 amino acids. CDR1 and CDR2 (germline): SGHTA, FQGNSA. The CDR3 protein is CASSSVGARTPNEQFF. CDR3 DNA sequence: TGTGCCAGCAGCTCCGTGGGGGCGCGAACCCCCAATGAGCAGTTCTTC.

The chain has TRBV25-1 and TRBJ1-2; possibly TRBD1 for D (6 bases). Trimming left V 2 bases short and J 8 bases short, with 18 bases between. In germline, CDR1 is MGHDK, CDR2 SYGVNS. This CDR3 contains 15 residues. The CDR3 sequence: CASSEEGVRGRGYTF. CDR3 DNA sequence: TGTGCCAGCAGTGAAGAAGGCGTCAGGGGAAGGGGCTACACCTTC.

Note on this clone: In the same sample, other DNA sequences code for this CDR3. The chain combines TRBV3-1 (or the pseudogene TRBV3-2) with TRBJ1-1, with 8 bases matching TRBD1. The CDR3 extends over 13 amino acids. Germline V lookup: CDR1 LGHDT, CDR2 YNNKEL (reference sequence). J gave up 5 bases and V 5 bases, and 4 bases lay outside the gene matches. CDR3 in amino acids: CASSSRQGTEAFF. DNA of the CDR3: TGTGCCAGCAGCTCTAGACAGGGGACTGAAGCTTTCTTT.

The chain carries TRBV7-8 and TRBJ1-1; TRBD1 matches at 8 bases. CDR3 length: 14 amino acids. Germline V gene sequence: CDR1 SGHVS, CDR2 FQNEAQ. Trimming cost V 4 bases and J 2 bases; bases outside gene matches: 3. CDR3 sequence reads: CASSSGQGNTEAFF. Here the CDR3 DNA reads TGTGCCAGCAGCTCCGGACAGGGAAACACTGAAGCTTTCTTT.

The table lists this clone with a few counts. At the DNA level, this CDR3 is encoded by other sequences in the same sample as well. The chain employs TRBV7-9 and TRBJ1-1; D remains ambiguous. Germline-derived CDR1 and CDR2 are SEHNR and FQNEAQ (reference sequence). There are 14 residues in the CDR3. Trimming left V 2 bases short and J 1 base short, with 8 bases between. The DNA of the CDR3 is TGTGCCAGCAGCTTAAATAGTGGGAACACTGAAGCTTTCTTT. Translation gives CASSLNSGNTEAFF. Full variable domain (rest looked up from reference TRBV7-9 and TRBJ1-1): DTGVSQNPRHKITKRGQNVTFRCDPISEHNRLYWYRQTLGQGPEFLTYFQNEAQLEKSRLLSDRFSAERPKGSFSTLEIQRTEQGDSAMYLCASSLNSGNTEAFFGQGTRLTVV.

With respect to this clone: The DNA is left out, because the CDR3 cannot be placed on it with certainty; the CDR3 is given as TCRdb lists it. The CDR3 here is CASSTSREAFF. This chain joins TRBV6-5 and TRBJ1-1. The CDR3 spans 11 amino acids, including both terminal residues. Looked up from germline, CDR1 is MNHEY and CDR2 is SVGAGI.

The chain links TRBV29-1 to TRBJ2-1; 7 positions agree with TRBD1. Trimming cost V 4 bases and J 7 bases; bases outside gene matches: 10. Germline loops: CDR1 SQVTM, CDR2 ANQGSEA. The CDR3 contains 14 residues. The CDR3 sequence: CSVVFRGFGNEQFF. DNA of the CDR3: TGCAGCGTTGTTTTCAGGGGGTTTGGTAATGAGCAGTTCTTC.

The V gene is TRBV7-2, the J gene TRBJ2-7, with 9 positions matching TRBD2. In germline, CDR1 is SGHTA, CDR2 FQGNSA. The CDR3 totals 15 residues. J gave up 0 bases and V 7 bases, and 7 bases lay outside the gene matches. CDR3 bases: TGTGCCAGCACCCCGACTAGCGGAATCTCCTACGAGCAGTACTTC. Protein product: CASTPTSGISYEQYF.

The rearrangement uses TRBV30 and TRBJ1-2, with a possible D match to TRBD1 (6 bases). The CDR3 has 12 residues. CDR1 is GTSNPN and CDR2 is SVGIG in the germline V gene (reference sequence). Trimming stripped 5 bases from V and 7 bases from J, with 14 bases between. The CDR3 loop is CAWAGTSFGYTF. The CDR3 DNA follows: TGTGCCTGGGCCGGGACATCTTTTGGCTACACCTTC. Supplemented by reference TRBV30 and TRBJ1-2, the full variable domain reads SQTIHQWPATLVQPVGSPLSLECTVEGTSNPNLYWYRQAAGRGLQLLFYSVGIGQISSEVPQNLSASRPQDRQFILSSKKLLLSDSGFYLCAWAGTSFGYTFGSGTRLTVV.

This clone was counted only a few times. The chain uses TRBV7-3 and TRBJ2-1; 8 nucleotides agree with TRBD1. The V segment lost 2 bases and the J segment 8 bases; nucleotides outside the gene matches: 11. CDR1 and CDR2 from the germline V gene are SGHTA and FQGTGA. The CDR3 loop spans 16 amino acids. CDR3 sequence (DNA): TGTGCCAGCAGCTTAGGTGTCAGGGGGCCTAGGGATGAGCAGTTCTTC. Protein product: CASSLGVRGPRDEQFF.

The rearrangement uses TRBV11-2 and TRBJ2-5, with 7 bases that match TRBD2. Losses at the gene ends were 4 bases for V and 4 bases for J; bases not matched to a gene: 12. The CDR3 covers 16 residues. Per germline, CDR1 SGHAT and CDR2 FQNNGV. The chain's CDR3 is CASSSPTVGGLETQYF. The CDR3 region has the DNA TGTGCCAGCAGCTCACCGACTGTGGGGGGGTTAGAGACCCAGTACTTC.

This clone has a single count. V usage is TRBV7-2 and J usage is TRBJ1-2, with 9 bases that match TRBD1. Germline CDR1 and CDR2: SGHTA and FQGNSA. CDR3 length equals 16 residues. V was pared by 5 bases and J by 4 bases, with 11 bases of the junction left unmatched. CDR3 sequence reads: CASSPVVTGGTYGYTF. The CDR3 nucleotides are TGTGCCAGCAGCCCTGTGGTGACAGGGGGGACCTATGGCTACACCTTC.

This clone came up a few times. The chain uses TRBV30 and TRBJ1-3; perhaps TRBD1 as D (5 bases). V lost 3 bases and J 3 bases, leaving 9 bases between the germline ends. This CDR3 is built from 13 residues. Germline V CDR1 and CDR2: GTSNPN, SVGIG (reference sequence). In DNA, the CDR3 is TGTGCCTGGAGCCCGGGGGTTGGAAACACCATATATTTT. As protein: CAWSPGVGNTIYF.

The rearrangement links TRBV5-4 to TRBJ2-7; 8 bases match TRBD1. From germline, CDR1 is SGHNT and CDR2 YYREEE (reference sequence). Germline trimming cut 4 bases from V and 2 bases from J; bases unmatched to any gene: 8. CDR3 size: 15 residues. CDR3 nucleotides: TGTGCCAGCAGCGAACCGGGACAGGAGGCCTACGAGCAGTACTTC. Translation gives CASSEPGQEAYEQYF.

The J gene is TRBJ1-2, the V gene TRBV28, with 8 bases fitting TRBD1. Unmatched junction bases numbered 10, after V lost 6 bases and J lost 4 bases. This CDR3 has 15 amino acids. Germline V gene data show CDR1 as MDHEN and CDR2 as SYDVKM. The CDR3 protein is CASSPAGQGGYGYTF. The CDR3 DNA is TGTGCCAGCAGCCCCGCCGGACAGGGAGGCTATGGCTACACCTTC.

The genes are TRBV7-2 and TRBJ1-6; perhaps TRBD1 as D (5 bases). Trimming pared 3 bases from V and 6 bases from J, leaving 18 bases between. This CDR3 is built from 17 residues. Germline loops: CDR1 SGHTA, CDR2 FQGNSA. CDR3 amino acids: CASSFDLMGQGNSPLHF. In DNA, the CDR3 is TGTGCCAGCAGCTTCGATTTGATGGGGCAAGGTAATTCACCCCTCCACTTT.

V is TRBV4-3 and J is TRBJ2-7, with 11 bases matching TRBD1. The CDR3 loop spans 16 amino acids. Germline trimming cut 3 bases from V and 3 bases from J; bases unmatched to any gene: 7. Germline-derived CDR1 and CDR2 are LGHNA and YSLEER. CDR3 protein: CASSQYTGTGGYEQYF. Here the CDR3 DNA reads TGCGCCAGCAGCCAGTATACCGGGACAGGGGGCTACGAGCAGTACTTC.

The chain couples TRBV29-1 to TRBJ1-1; maybe TRBD1 (5 bases). The ends were cut back, 3 bases at V and 5 bases at J, with 13 bases in the middle. The CDR3 contains 13 residues. The germline CDR1 and CDR2 sequences are SQVTM and ANQGSEA. The CDR3 here is CSVEEGRLTEAFF. The CDR3 DNA reads TGCAGCGTTGAGGAGGGGAGGTTGACTGAAGCTTTCTTT.

The chain links TRBV5-8 to TRBJ1-2; D uncertain. The germline gives CDR1 SGHTS, CDR2 YDEGEE. Trimming left V 2 bases short and J 7 bases short, with 6 bases between. The CDR3 is 11 amino acids. CDR3 sequence reads: CASSFRSGYTF. The CDR3 DNA reads TGTGCCAGCAGCTTTAGAAGTGGCTACACCTTC.

This sequence joins TRBV2 and TRBJ1-5; D unclear. The CDR3 sequence is 15 residues long. The germline V gene has CDR1 SNHLY and CDR2 FYNNEI. Trimming removed 9 bases at V and 2 bases at J, with 17 bases between. This CDR3 reads CASRLREMGNQPQHF. The CDR3 DNA reads as TGTGCCAGTCGCCTCCGGGAAATGGGCAATCAGCCCCAGCATTTT.

CDR3 DNA sequence: TGTGCCTGGAGGAGGGGGATCACTAATGAAAAACTGTTTTTT. It encodes CAWRRGITNEKLFF. The rearrangement joins TRBV30 to TRBJ1-4; the D gene is possibly TRBD1 (6 bases). This CDR3 is built from 14 residues. V gave up 3 bases and J gave up 2 bases, with 10 bases separating them. Germline V CDR1 and CDR2: GTSNPN, SVGIG (reference sequence).

Here the CDR3 DNA reads TGCGCCAGCAGCCCGGCGGGGGGTATGAACACTGAAGCTTTCTTT. It codes for CASSPAGGMNTEAFF. This chain joins TRBV5-1 and TRBJ1-1, with D possibly TRBD1 on 5 matching bases. The germline CDR1 and CDR2 sequences are SGHRS and YFSETQ. V gave up 4 bases and J gave up 0 bases, with 13 bases separating them. The CDR3 has 15 amino acids.